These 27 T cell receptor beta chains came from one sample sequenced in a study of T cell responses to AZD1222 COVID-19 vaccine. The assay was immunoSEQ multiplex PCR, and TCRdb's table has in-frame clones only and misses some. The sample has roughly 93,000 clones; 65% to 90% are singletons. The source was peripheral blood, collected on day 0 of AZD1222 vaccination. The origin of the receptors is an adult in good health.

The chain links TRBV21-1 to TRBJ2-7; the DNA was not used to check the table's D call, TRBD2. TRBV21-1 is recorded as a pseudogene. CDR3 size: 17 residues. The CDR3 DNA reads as TGTGCCAGCAGCAAAGCCGGTGAGGCAGATCAAATCTACGAGCAGTACTTC. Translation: CASSKAGEADQIYEQYF.

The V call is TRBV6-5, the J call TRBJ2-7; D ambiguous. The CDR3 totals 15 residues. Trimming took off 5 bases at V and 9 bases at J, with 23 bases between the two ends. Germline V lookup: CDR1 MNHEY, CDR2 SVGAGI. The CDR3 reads CASSPKFTPQSRQYF. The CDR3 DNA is TGTGCCAGCAGTCCGAAATTCACCCCCCAGTCCAGGCAGTACTTC.

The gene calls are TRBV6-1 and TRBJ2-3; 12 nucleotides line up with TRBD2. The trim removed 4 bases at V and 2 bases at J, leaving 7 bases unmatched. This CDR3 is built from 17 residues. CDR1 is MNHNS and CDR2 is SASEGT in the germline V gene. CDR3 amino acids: CASSAFRTSGNTDTQYF. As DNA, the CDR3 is TGTGCCAGCAGTGCTTTTCGGACTAGCGGGAACACAGATACGCAGTATTTT.

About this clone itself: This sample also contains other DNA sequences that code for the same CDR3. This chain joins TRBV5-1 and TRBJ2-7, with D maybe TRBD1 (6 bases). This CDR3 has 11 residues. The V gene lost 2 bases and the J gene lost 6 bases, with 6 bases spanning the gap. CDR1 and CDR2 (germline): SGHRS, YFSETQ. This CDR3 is CASSLGGEQYF. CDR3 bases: TGCGCCAGCAGCTTAGGGGGCGAGCAGTACTTC.

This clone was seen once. CDR3 sequence: CASSPDPTGRNTGELFF. In nucleotides, the CDR3 is TGTGCCAGCAGCCCAGACCCGACAGGGAGGAACACCGGGGAGCTGTTTTTT. The rearrangement links TRBV7-2 to TRBJ2-2; TRBD1 matches at 7 bases. The V gene end was trimmed by 5 bases and the J gene end by 1 base; junction bases not matched to a gene: 10. The CDR3 has 17 residues. Germline V gene sequence: CDR1 SGHTA, CDR2 FQGNSA.

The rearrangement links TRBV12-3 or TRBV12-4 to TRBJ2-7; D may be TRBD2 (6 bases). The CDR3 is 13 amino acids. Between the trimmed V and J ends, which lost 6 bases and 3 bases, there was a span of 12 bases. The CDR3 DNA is TGTGCCAGCAGGGAGGGACTGAGCTACGAGCAGTACTTC. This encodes CASREGLSYEQYF.

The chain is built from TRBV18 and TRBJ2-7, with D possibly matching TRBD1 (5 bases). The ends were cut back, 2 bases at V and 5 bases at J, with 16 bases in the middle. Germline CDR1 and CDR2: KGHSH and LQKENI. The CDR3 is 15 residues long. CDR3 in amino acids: CASSPWGFTMNEQYF. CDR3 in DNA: TGTGCCAGCTCACCATGGGGCTTCACTATGAACGAGCAGTACTTC.

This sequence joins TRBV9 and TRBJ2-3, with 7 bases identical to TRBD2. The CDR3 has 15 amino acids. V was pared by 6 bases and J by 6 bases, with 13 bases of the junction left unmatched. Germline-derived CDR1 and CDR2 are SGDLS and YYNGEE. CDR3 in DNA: TGTGCCAGCACCCCTCGCGGGGAGGGAATTGATACGCAGTATTTT. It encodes CASTPRGEGIDTQYF.

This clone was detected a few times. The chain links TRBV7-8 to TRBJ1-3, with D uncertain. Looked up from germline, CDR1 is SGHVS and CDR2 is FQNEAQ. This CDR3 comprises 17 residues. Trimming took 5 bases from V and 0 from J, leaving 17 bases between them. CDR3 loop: CASSRSPGKSSGNTIYF. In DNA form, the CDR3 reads TGTGCCAGCAGCCGCTCACCCGGGAAGAGCTCTGGAAACACCATATATTTT.

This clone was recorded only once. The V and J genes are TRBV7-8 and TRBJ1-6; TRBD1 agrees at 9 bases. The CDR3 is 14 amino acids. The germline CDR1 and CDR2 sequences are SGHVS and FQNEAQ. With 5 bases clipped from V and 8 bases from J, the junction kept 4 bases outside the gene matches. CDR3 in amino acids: CASSLRTGDSPLHF. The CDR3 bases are TGTGCCAGCAGCCTCAGGACAGGGGATTCACCCCTCCACTTT. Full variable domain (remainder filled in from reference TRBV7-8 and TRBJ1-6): GAGVSQSPRYKVAKRGQDVALRCDPISGHVSLFWYQQALGQGPEFLTYFQNEAQLDKSGLPSDRFFAERPEGSVSTLKIQRTQQEDSAVYLCASSLRTGDSPLHFGNGTRLTVT.

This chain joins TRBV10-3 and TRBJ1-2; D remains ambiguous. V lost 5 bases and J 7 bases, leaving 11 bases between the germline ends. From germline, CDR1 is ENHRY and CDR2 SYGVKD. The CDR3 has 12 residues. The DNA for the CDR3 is TGTGCCATCAGTCAAACCAGGTCTGGCTACACCTTC. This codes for CAISQTRSGYTF.

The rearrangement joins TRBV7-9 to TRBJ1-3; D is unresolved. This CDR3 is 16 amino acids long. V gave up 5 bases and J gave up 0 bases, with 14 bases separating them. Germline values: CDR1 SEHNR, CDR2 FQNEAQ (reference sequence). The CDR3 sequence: CASSLRTQFSGNTIYF. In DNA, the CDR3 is TGTGCCAGCAGCCTTCGGACGCAGTTCTCTGGAAACACCATATATTTT.

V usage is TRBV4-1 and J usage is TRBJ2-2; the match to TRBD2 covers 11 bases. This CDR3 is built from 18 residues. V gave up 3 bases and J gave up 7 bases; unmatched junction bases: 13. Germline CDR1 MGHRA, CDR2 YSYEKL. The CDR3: CASSHDIAGGTLSGELFF. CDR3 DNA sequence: TGCGCCAGCAGCCATGATATAGCGGGGGGGACCCTCAGCGGGGAGCTGTTTTTT.

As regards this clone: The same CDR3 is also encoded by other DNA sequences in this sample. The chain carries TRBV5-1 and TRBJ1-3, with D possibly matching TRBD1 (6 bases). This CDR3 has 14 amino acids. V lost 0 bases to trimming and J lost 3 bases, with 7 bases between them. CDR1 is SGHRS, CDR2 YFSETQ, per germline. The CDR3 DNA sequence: TGCGCCAGCAGCTTGGAAGGGGGTGGAAACACCATATATTTT. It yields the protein CASSLEGGGNTIYF.

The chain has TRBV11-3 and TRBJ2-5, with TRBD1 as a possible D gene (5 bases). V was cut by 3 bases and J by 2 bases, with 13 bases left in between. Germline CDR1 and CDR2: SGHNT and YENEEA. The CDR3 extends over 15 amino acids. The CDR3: CASSFDGQPQETQYF. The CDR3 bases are TGTGCCAGCAGCTTTGATGGACAACCTCAAGAGACCCAGTACTTC.

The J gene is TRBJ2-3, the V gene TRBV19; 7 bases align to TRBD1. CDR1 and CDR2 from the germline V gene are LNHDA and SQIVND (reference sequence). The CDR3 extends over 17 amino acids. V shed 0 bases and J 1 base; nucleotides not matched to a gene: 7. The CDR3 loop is CASSIDGTAGRTDTQYF. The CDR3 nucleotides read TGTGCCAGTAGTATAGATGGGACAGCTGGGCGCACAGATACGCAGTATTTT.

The CDR3 loop reads CASRQAGETQYF. In nucleotides, the CDR3 is TGTGCCAGTCGGCAGGCGGGGGAGACCCAGTACTTC. This sequence joins TRBV19 and TRBJ2-5; a weak D match, TRBD2 (6 bases). The germline CDR1 and CDR2 sequences are LNHDA and SQIVND (reference sequence). V shed 8 bases and J shed 5 bases, with 12 bases lying between them. The CDR3 length is 12 residues.

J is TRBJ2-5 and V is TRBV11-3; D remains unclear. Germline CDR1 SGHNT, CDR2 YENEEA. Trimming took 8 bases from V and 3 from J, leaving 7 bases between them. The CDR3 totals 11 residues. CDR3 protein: CASAAEETQYF. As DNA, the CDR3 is TGTGCCAGCGCCGCGGAAGAGACCCAGTACTTC.

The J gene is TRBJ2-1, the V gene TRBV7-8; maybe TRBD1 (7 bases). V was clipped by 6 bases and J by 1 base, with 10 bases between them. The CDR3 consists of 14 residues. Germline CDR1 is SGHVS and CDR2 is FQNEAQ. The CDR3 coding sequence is TGTGCCAGCAGAGCAGGGGGGTCCTACAATGAGCAGTTCTTC. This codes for CASRAGGSYNEQFF.

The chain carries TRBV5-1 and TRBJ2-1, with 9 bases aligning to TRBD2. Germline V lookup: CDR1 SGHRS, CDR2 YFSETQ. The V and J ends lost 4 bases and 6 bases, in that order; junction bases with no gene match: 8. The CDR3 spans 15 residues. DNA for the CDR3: TGCGCCAGCAGCCCTTTAGCGGGAGTCTCCAATGAGCAGTTCTTC. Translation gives CASSPLAGVSNEQFF.

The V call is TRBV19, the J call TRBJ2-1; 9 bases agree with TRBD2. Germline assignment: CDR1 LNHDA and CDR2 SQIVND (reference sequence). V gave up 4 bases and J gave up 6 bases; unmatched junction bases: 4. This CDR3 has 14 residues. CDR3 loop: CASSSLAGSNEQFF. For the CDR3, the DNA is TGTGCCAGTAGTAGTCTAGCGGGGAGCAATGAGCAGTTCTTC.

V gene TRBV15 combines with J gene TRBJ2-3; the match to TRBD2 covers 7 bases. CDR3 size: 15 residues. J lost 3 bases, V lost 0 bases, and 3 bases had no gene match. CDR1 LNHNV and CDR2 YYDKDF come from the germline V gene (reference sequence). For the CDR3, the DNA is TGTGCCACCAGCAGAGAGGCGGGAGCGACAGATACGCAGTATTTT. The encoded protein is CATSREAGATDTQYF. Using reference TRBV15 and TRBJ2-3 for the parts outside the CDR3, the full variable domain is DAMVIQNPRYQVTQFGKPVTLSCSQTLNHNVMYWYQQKSSQAPKLLFHYYDKDFNNEADTPDNFQSRRPNTSFCFLDIRSPGLGDTAMYLCATSREAGATDTQYFGPGTRLTVL.

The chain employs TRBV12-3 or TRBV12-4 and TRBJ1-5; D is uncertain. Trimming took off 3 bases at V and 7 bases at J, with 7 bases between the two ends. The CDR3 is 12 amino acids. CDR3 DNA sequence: TGTGCCAGCAGTTTTGGGGAGCAGCCCCAGCATTTT. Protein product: CASSFGEQPQHF.

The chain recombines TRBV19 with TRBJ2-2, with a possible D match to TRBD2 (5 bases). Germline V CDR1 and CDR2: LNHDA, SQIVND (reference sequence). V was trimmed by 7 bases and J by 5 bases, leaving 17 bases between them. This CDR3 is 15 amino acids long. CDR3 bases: TGTGCCAGTACCCTAGGCATAAGGAGGACCGGGGAGCTGTTTTTT. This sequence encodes CASTLGIRRTGELFF. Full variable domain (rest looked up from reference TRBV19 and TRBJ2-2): DGGITQSPKYLFRKEGQNVTLSCEQNLNHDAMYWYRQDPGQGLRLIYYSQIVNDFQKGDIAEGYSVSREKKESFPLTVTSAQKNPTAFYLCASTLGIRRTGELFFGEGSRLTVL.

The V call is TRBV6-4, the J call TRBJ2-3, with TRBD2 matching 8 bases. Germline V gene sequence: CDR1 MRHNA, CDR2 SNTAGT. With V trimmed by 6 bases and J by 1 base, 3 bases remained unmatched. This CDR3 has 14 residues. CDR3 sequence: CASSGAGGTDTQYF. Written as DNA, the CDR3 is TGTGCCAGCAGCGGAGCGGGGGGCACAGATACGCAGTATTTT.

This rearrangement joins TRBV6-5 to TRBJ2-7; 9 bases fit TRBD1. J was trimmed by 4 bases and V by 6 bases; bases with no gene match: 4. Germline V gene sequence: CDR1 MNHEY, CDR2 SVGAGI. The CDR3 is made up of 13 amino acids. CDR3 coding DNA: TGTGCCAGCAGAACAGGGGGCGGGTACGAGCAGTACTTC. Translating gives CASRTGGGYEQYF.

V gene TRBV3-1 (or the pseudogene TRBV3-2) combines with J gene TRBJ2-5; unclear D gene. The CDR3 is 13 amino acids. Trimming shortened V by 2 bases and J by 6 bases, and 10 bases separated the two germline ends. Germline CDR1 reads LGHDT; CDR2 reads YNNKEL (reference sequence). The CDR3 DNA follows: TGTGCCAGCAGCCAATTGGGTGAGAAGACCCAGTACTTC. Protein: CASSQLGEKTQYF.